This T cell receptor beta chain was identified in a study of tumor-infiltrating lymphocytes in primary liver carcinoma. Study-wide results and caveats: Significantly greater top-250-clone fractions characterized tumors relative to blood (p = 0.039). The bulk unsorted samples meant that CD4+ and CD8+ repertoires went uncompared. Tumor region pairs shared more overlap than did tumor-adjacent and tumor-blood pairs.

As regards this clonotype: Its antigen remains unknown. Given the absence of the conserved phenylalanine or tryptophan at the CDR3 end, a read error is likely.

The investigators made TCR beta cDNA from 500 ng total RNA, using a constant-region primer. It was through three nested multiplex PCR rounds of slightly modified ARM-PCR that TCR beta libraries arose. TCRdb fed the multiplex PCR reads into MiXCR, producing one record per CDR3 protein. The data show about 300,000 distinct CDR3 sequences, with more than 55% seen just once and roughly 9% held by the top ten. The blood RNA (from unsorted whole blood) was obtained, and germline DNA was also extracted. Chronic HBV infection affected patients, none of whom had received treatment. The sample comprised peripheral blood. The origin of this receptor is a man between 40 and 49 years old with primary liver carcinoma and hepatitis B virus infection.

Here the CDR3 reads CASSPPDRLDAAFL. The CDR3 coding sequence is TGTGCCAGCAGCCCTCCGGACAGGTTGGATGCGGCTTTCCTT. The rearrangement links TRBV14 to TRBJ1-1; 7 bases fit TRBD1. V lost 4 bases, J lost 11 bases, and 13 bases stayed unmatched. Germline CDR1 and CDR2: SGHDN and FVKESK. The CDR3 is 14 amino acids.